This TCR beta chain is drawn from a study of blood T cell repertoires in COVID-19. The assay was immunoSEQ multiplex PCR, and TCRdb's table has in-frame clones only and misses some. Of over 250,000 clones in the sample, around 90% were seen once. The CDR3 loop spans 15 amino acids. CDR1 SGHTS and CDR2 YDEGEE come from the germline V gene. The ends lost 4 bases at V and 1 base at J; junction bases unmatched: 4. The source material was peripheral blood. The chain links TRBV5-8 to TRBJ2-7; 11 nucleotides agree with TRBD1. This TCR derives from a woman aged 45-65 years with COVID-19, enrolled during active disease. CDR3 nucleotides: TGTGCCAGCAGCCCGGACAGGGGGCGATCCTACGAGCAGTACTTC. The encoded protein is CASSPDRGRSYEQYF.